Here is one T cell receptor beta chain with its context. The germline V gene encodes CDR1 LGHNA and CDR2 YNFKEQ. V was shortened by 0 bases and J by 8 bases, with 10 bases between the two germline ends. This CDR3 region has 13 residues. In the study's own analysis: Amplification from reference gene primers served as the basis for estimated nucleated cell counts. Measured with immunoSEQ multiplex PCR; TCRdb has only the in-frame clones, and not every one. V and J calls and clone size are given by that table; D and trimming were obtained from the DNA. The table includes about 220,000 clones, around 84% detected once. The data derive from a study of blood T cell repertoires in COVID-19. Study as a whole: Sites across the United States, Italy and Spain contributed samples from acute and convalescent COVID-19. T cells, B-cell-depleted T cells, or PBMCs provided the cDNA or gDNA that served as material.

V gene TRBV4-2 combines with J gene TRBJ1-2, with a tentative D call TRBD1 (5 bases). The clonotype was recovered from a man aged 50 to 60 with active or convalescent COVID-19. Specimen: peripheral blood. CDR3 sequence (DNA): TGTGCCAGCAGCCAAGATAAAGGGGAAGGCTACACCTTC. This translates into CASSQDKGEGYTF.